This TCR beta chain was sequenced for a study of spatial heterogeneity in lung cancer. Study results and caveats: Higher tumor mutation counts went along with higher counts of expanded intratumoral alpha and beta TCRs.

MiXCR, run by TCRdb on the 5' RACE reads, gives a single entry per CDR3 protein. The sample holds approximately 8,800 distinct CDR3 sequences, about an eighth seen once. This clonotype is medium-sized (0.01 to 0.1%) by share. Its target is not known. Specified time point: sample taken at primary tumor resection. The junction had 9 bases not matched to a gene; V was cut back by 5 bases and J by 6 bases. Germline loops: CDR1 SGHTA, CDR2 FQGNSA. The CDR3 contains 15 residues. The sequences come from lung tumor tissue, collected at surgery. This chain joins TRBV7-2 and TRBJ1-4; 7 positions match TRBD1. This clonotype was obtained from a male donor with early-stage non-small cell lung cancer. This chain's CDR3 is CASSDTGVLDEKLFF. DNA for the CDR3: TGTGCCAGCAGCGATACAGGGGTACTGGATGAAAAACTGTTTTTT.